The clone carrying this T cell receptor beta chain was seen more than once but under ten times. This entry is derived from a study of blood T cell repertoires in COVID-19. About the research overall: Samples taken during acute and convalescent COVID-19 were collected in the United States, Italy and Spain. From T cells, B-cell-depleted T cells, or PBMCs came the material, which was cDNA or gDNA.

In the authors' workflow: Estimation of nucleated cell counts was performed using reference gene primer amplification. Method: immunoSEQ multiplex PCR; TCRdb's copy keeps in-frame clones and lacks some. That table supplies the V and J calls and clone size; D and trimming were determined from the DNA. This sample carries under 150,000 clones, 70% to 90% of them seen once, and the ten largest clones take around a quarter. CDR1 LNHDA and CDR2 SQIVND come from the germline V gene (reference sequence). This CDR3 region has 15 residues. V was pared by 3 bases and J by 5 bases, with 16 bases between. This chain uses TRBV19 with TRBJ1-2; possible D gene TRBD1, 5 bases. The receptor comes from a human donor in a cohort sampled during active COVID-19. Input material: peripheral blood. The DNA of the CDR3 is TGTGCCAGTAGTATCGGAGGGGCCGTATTATATGGCTACACCTTC. It translates to CASSIGGAVLYGYTF. Variable domain in full (rest from reference TRBV19 and TRBJ1-2): DGGITQSPKYLFRKEGQNVTLSCEQNLNHDAMYWYRQDPGQGLRLIYYSQIVNDFQKGDIAEGYSVSREKKESFPLTVTSAQKNPTAFYLCASSIGGAVLYGYTFGSGTRLTVV.